This TCR beta chain was found in a study of regulatory T cells in long-lasting Graves disease. Study-level information: Over-5-year antithyroid drug use with positive TSH receptor antibodies defined persistent Graves' disease in the study.

Germline CDR1 DFQATT, CDR2 SNEGSKA (reference sequence). V shed 5 bases and J shed 6 bases, with 19 bases lying between them. The CDR3 loop spans 14 amino acids. The time point denotes: persistent/refractory GD, antithyroid drugs over 5 years with positive TRAb. PBMCs were the source of the RNA used for TCR sequencing. This clonotype has ten or more counts. CDR3 regions were amplified by Arm-PCR using iRepertoire HTBI primers to build TCR beta libraries. Via MiXCR, TCRdb re-called the multiplex PCR reads, giving one row per CDR3 protein. The table records fewer than 400,000 distinct CDR3 sequences, about 20% of them present only once.

The V gene is TRBV20-1, the J gene TRBJ2-5; D is unresolved. Sample: peripheral blood mononuclear cells (PBMCs), taken when the disease was refractory, from a patient treated with antithyroid drugs. The sequence was collected from a female donor with Graves disease. Here the CDR3 DNA reads TGCAGTGCTTCCCCCCCCGGCCAGGCACAGACCCAGTACTTC. This encodes CSASPPGQAQTQYF.